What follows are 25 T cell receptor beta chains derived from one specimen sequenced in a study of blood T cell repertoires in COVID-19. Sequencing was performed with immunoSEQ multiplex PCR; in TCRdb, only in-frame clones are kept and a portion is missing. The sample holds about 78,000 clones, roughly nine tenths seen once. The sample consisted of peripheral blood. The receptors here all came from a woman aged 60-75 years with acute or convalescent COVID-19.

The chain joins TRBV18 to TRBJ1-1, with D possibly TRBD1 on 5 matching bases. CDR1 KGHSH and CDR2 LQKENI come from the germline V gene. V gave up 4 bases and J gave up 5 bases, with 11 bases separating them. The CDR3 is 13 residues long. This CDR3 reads CASSQGMGTEAFF. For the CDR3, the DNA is TGTGCCAGCTCACAGGGGATGGGGACTGAAGCTTTCTTT.

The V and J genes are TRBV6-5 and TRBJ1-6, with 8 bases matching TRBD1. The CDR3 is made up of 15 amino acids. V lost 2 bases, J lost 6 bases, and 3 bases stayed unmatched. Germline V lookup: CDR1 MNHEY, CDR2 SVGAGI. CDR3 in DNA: TGTGCCAGCAGTTACGAGGGACAGGTTAATTCACCCCTCCACTTT. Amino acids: CASSYEGQVNSPLHF.

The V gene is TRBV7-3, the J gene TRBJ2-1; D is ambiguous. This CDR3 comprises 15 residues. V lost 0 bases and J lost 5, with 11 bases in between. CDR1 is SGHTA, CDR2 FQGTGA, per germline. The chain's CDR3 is CASSLTDGLHNEQFF. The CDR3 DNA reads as TGTGCCAGCAGCTTAACAGATGGGCTCCACAATGAGCAGTTCTTC.

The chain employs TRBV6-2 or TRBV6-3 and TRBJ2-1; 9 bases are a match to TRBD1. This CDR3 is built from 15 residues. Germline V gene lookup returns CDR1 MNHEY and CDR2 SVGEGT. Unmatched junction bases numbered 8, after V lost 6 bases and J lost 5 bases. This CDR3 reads CASSSGTGYHNEQFF. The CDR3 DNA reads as TGTGCCAGCAGCTCCGGGACAGGGTATCACAATGAGCAGTTCTTC.

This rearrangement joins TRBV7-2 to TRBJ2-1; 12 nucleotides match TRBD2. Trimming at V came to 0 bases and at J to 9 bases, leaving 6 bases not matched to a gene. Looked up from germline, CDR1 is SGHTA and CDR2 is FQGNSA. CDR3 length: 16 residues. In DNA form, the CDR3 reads TGTGCCAGCAGCTTAGCGCGGCTAGCGGGAGGGGCTGAGCAGTTCTTC. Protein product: CASSLARLAGGAEQFF. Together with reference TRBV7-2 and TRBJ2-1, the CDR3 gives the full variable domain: GAGVSQSPSNKVTEKGKDVELRCDPISGHTALYWYRQSLGQGLEFLIYFQGNSAPDKSGLPSDRFSAERTGGSVSTLTIQRTQQEDSAVYLCASSLARLAGGAEQFFGPGTRLTVL.

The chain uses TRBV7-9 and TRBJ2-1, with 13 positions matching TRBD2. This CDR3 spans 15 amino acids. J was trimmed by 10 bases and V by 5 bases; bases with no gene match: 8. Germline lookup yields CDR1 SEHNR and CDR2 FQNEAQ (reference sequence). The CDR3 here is CASSQTGLAGREQFF. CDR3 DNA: TGTGCCAGCAGCCAAACGGGACTAGCGGGACGGGAGCAGTTCTTC.

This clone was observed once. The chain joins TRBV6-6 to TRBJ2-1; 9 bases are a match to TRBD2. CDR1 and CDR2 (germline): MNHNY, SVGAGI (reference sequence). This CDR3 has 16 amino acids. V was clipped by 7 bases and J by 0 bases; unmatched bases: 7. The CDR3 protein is CASTAGGLSSYNEQFF. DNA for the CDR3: TGTGCCAGCACGGCGGGAGGGTTAAGCTCCTACAATGAGCAGTTCTTC.

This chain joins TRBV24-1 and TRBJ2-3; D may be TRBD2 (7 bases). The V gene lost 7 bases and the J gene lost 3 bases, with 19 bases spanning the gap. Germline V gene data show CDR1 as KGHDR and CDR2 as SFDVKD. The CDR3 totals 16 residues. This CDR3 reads CATSLGGAVLTDTQYF. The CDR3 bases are TGTGCCACCAGCTTGGGGGGGGCAGTTTTGACAGATACGCAGTATTTT.

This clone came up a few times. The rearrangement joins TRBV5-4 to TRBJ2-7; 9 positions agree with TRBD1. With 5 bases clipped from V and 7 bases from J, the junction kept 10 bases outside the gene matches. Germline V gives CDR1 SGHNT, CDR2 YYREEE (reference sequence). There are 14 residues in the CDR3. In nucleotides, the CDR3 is TGTGCCAGCAGTATCGACAGGGGGTTGGGAGAGCAGTACTTC. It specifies CASSIDRGLGEQYF.

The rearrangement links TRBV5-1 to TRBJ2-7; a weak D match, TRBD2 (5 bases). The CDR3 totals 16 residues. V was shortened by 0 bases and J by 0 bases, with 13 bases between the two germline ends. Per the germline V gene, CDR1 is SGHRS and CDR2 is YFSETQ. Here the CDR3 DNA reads TGCGCCAGCAGCTTGGTTTACGGTACTAGCTCCTACGAGCAGTACTTC. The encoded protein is CASSLVYGTSSYEQYF.

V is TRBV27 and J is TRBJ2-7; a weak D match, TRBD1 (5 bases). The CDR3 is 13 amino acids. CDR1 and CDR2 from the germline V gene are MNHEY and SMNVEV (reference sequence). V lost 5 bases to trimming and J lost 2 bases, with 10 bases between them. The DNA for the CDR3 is TGTGCCAGCAGTGTAGGACAAGCCTACGAGCAGTACTTC. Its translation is CASSVGQAYEQYF.

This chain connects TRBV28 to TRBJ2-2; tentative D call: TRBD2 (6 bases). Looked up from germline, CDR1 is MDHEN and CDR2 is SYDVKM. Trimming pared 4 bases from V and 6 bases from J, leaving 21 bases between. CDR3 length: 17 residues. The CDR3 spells CASSSGFRAGFAGELFF. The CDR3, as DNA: TGTGCCAGCAGTTCTGGGTTCAGGGCGGGGTTTGCCGGGGAGCTGTTTTTT. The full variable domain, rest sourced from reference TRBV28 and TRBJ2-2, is DVKVTQSSRYLVKRTGEKVFLECVQDMDHENMFWYRQDPGLGLRLIYFSYDVKMKEKGDIPEGYSVSREKKERFSLILESASTNQTSMYLCASSSGFRAGFAGELFFGEGSRLTVL.

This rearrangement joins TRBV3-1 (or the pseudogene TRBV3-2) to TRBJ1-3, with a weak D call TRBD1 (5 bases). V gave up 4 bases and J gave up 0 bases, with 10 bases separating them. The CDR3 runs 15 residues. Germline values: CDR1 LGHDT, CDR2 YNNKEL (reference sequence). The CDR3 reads CASSRQINSGNTIYF. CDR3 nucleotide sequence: TGTGCCAGCAGCCGACAGATCAACTCTGGAAACACCATATATTTT.

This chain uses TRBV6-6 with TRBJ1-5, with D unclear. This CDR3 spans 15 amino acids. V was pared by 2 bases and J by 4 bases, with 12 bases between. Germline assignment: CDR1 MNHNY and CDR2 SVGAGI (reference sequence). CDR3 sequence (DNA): TGTGCCAGCAGTTACGGTGTGGCAGGTAATCAGCCCCAGCATTTT. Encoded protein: CASSYGVAGNQPQHF.

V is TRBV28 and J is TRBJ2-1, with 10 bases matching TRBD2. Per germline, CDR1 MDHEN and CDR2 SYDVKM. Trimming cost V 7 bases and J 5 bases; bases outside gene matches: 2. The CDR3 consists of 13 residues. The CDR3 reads CASTSGGDNEQFF. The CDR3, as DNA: TGTGCCAGCACTAGCGGGGGTGACAATGAGCAGTTCTTC.

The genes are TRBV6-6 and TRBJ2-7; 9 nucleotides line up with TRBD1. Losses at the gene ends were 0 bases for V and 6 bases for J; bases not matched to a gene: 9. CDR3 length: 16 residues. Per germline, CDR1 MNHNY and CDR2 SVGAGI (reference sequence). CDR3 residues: CASSYSDRGLLGEQYF. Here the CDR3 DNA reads TGTGCCAGCAGTTACTCGGACAGGGGATTATTGGGCGAGCAGTACTTC.

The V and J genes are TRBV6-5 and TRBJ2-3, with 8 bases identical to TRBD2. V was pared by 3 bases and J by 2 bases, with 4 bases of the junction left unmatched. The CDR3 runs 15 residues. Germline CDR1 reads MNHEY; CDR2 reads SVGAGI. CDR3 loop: CASSYSGEDTDTQYF. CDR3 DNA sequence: TGTGCCAGCAGTTATAGCGGGGAAGACACAGATACGCAGTATTTT.

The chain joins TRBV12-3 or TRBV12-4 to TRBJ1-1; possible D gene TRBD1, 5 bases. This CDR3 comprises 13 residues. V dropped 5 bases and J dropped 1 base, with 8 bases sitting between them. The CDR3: CASSVGGNTEAFF. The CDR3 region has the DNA TGTGCCAGCAGTGTGGGGGGGAACACTGAAGCTTTCTTT.

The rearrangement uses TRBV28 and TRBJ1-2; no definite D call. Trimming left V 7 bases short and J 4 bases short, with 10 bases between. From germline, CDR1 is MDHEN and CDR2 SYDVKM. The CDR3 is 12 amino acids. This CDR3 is CASMEGSYGYTF. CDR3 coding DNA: TGTGCCAGCATGGAGGGATCCTATGGCTACACCTTC.

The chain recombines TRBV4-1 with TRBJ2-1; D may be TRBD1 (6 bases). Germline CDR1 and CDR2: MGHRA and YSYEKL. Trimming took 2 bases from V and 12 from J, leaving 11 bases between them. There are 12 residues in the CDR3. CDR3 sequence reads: CASSQQGGGQFF. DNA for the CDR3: TGCGCCAGCAGCCAACAAGGGGGTGGGCAGTTCTTC.

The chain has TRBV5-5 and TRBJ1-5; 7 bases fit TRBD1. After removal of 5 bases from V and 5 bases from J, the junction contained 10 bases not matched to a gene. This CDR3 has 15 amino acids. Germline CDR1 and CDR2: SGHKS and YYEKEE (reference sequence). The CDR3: CASRTTGQRDQPQHF. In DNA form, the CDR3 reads TGTGCCAGCAGAACTACGGGACAGCGAGATCAGCCCCAGCATTTT.

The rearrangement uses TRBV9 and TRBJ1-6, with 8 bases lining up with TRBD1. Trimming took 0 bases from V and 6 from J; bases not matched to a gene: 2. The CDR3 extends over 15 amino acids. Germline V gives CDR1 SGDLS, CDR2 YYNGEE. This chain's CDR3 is CASSVEGTGNSPLHF. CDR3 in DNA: TGTGCCAGCAGCGTAGAGGGGACAGGTAATTCACCCCTCCACTTT.

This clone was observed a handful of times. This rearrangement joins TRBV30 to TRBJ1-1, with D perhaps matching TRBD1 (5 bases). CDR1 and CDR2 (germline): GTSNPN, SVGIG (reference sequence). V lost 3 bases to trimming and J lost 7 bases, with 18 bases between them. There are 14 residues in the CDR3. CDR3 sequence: CAWSPAYGAREAFF. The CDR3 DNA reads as TGTGCCTGGAGCCCTGCCTATGGGGCACGTGAAGCTTTCTTT.

The chain's CDR3 is CASSLRDRAGDGYTF. In DNA form, the CDR3 reads TGCGCCAGCAGCTTGCGGGACAGGGCTGGGGATGGCTACACCTTC. This chain connects TRBV5-1 to TRBJ1-2; 9 bases agree with TRBD1. This CDR3 has 15 residues. Trimming took 1 base from V and 6 from J; bases not matched to a gene: 7. Germline V lookup: CDR1 SGHRS, CDR2 YFSETQ.

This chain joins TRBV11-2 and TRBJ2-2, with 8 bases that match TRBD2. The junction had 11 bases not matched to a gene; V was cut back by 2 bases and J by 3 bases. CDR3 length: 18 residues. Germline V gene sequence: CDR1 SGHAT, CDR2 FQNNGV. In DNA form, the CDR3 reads TGTGCCAGCAGCTTATTCTCTGTCTTAGCGGGGCACACCGGGGAGCTGTTTTTT. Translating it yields CASSLFSVLAGHTGELFF.